These T cell receptor beta chains were read from a single sample in a study of response to subunit inactivated influenza vaccine. TCRdb passed the RT-PCR reads through MiXCR, listing each CDR3 protein once. The sample consists of 300,000 to 350,000 distinct CDR3 sequences, about 20% of them appearing once. The sequencing used PBMCs from blood, collected less than 22 months after vaccination. Receptor source: a man in his fifties or sixties who received an inactivated influenza vaccine. Each CDR3 is given with its conserved first and last residue. The order of the fields is CDR3 DNA, CDR3 protein, CDR3 length, D gene, J gene, clone size, V gene. A D gene is named only where the DNA matches it firmly. Clone size is not always given. Where it is, it says once, few, many or a class for expanded clones.

cdr3_nt: TGCAGTGCTACTACAGGGAGGGATAATTCACCCCTCCACTTT
cdr3_aa: CSATTGRDNSPLHF
cdr3_length: 14
d_call: NA
j_call: TRBJ1-6
clone_size: few
v_call: TRBV20-1

cdr3_nt: TGTGCCAGCAGTATTCCGGGGCGTAACACTGAAGCTTTCTTT
cdr3_aa: CASSIPGRNTEAFF
cdr3_length: 14
d_call: NA
j_call: TRBJ1-1
clone_size: many
v_call: TRBV28

cdr3_nt: TGTGCCAGCAGCCAGACGTCGGGATTTGGGCAGCCCCAGCATTTT
cdr3_aa: CASSQTSGFGQPQHF
cdr3_length: 15
d_call: NA
j_call: TRBJ1-5
clone_size: NA
v_call: TRBV3-1

cdr3_nt: TGTGCCACCAGCAGAGGGTTAAACCGGGACACCCTCTCTGGGGCCAACGTCCTGACTTTC
cdr3_aa: CATSRGLNRDTLSGANVLTF
cdr3_length: 20
d_call: NA
j_call: TRBJ2-6
clone_size: few
v_call: TRBV15

cdr3_nt: TGTGCCAGCAGCCAACTCCTAGCGGGAGGGGTCCCCTACGAGCAGTACTTC
cdr3_aa: CASSQLLAGGVPYEQYF
cdr3_length: 17
d_call: TRBD2
j_call: TRBJ2-7
clone_size: NA
v_call: TRBV3-1

cdr3_nt: TGTGCCTGGAGTGTATACGGGAGCAGGGAGACCCAGTACTTC
cdr3_aa: CAWSVYGSRETQYF
cdr3_length: 14
d_call: NA
j_call: TRBJ2-5
clone_size: NA
v_call: TRBV30

cdr3_nt: TGTGCCAGCAGCTTAGGGGCGGGGGGGGTAAAGGAAAAACTGTTTTTT
cdr3_aa: CASSLGAGGVKEKLFF
cdr3_length: 16
d_call: NA
j_call: TRBJ1-4
clone_size: NA
v_call: TRBV7-8

cdr3_nt: TGCAGTGCTGGGACCACCATCACCTACGAGCAGTACTTC
cdr3_aa: CSAGTTITYEQYF
cdr3_length: 13
d_call: NA
j_call: TRBJ2-7
clone_size: NA
v_call: TRBV20-1

cdr3_nt: TGCGCCAGCAGCCAAGCCGGGGCCAATAATCAGCCCCAGCATTTT
cdr3_aa: CASSQAGANNQPQHF
cdr3_length: 15
d_call: NA
j_call: TRBJ1-5
clone_size: NA
v_call: TRBV5-1

cdr3_nt: TGCAGTGCCCTGTTGACAAGCAATCAGACCCAGCATTTT
cdr3_aa: CSALLTSNQTQHF
cdr3_length: 13
d_call: NA
j_call: TRBJ1-5
clone_size: NA
v_call: TRBV20-1

cdr3_nt: TGTGCCAGCAGCGGCCAAACAGGGGTCACGCAGTATTTT
cdr3_aa: CASSGQTGVTQYF
cdr3_length: 13
d_call: TRBD1
j_call: TRBJ2-3
clone_size: few
v_call: TRBV11-2

cdr3_nt: TGTGCCAGCACCCTATCCGGGACAGTGAACACTGAAGCTTTCTTT
cdr3_aa: CASTLSGTVNTEAFF
cdr3_length: 15
d_call: TRBD1
j_call: TRBJ1-1
clone_size: NA
v_call: TRBV28

cdr3_nt: TGTGCCAGCAGCTTGTCGAGGACAGGGTCGGTTGAGCAGTTCTTC
cdr3_aa: CASSLSRTGSVEQFF
cdr3_length: 15
d_call: TRBD1
j_call: TRBJ2-1
clone_size: NA
v_call: TRBV7-9

cdr3_nt: TGCAGCGTTTGGGGCGGGATGTACGAGCAGTACTTC
cdr3_aa: CSVWGGMYEQYF
cdr3_length: 12
d_call: NA
j_call: TRBJ2-7
clone_size: few
v_call: TRBV29-1

cdr3_nt: TGCAGTGCTAGAGATATCTTAGCAGTCGGGGAGACCCAGTACTTC
cdr3_aa: CSARDILAVGETQYF
cdr3_length: 15
d_call: NA
j_call: TRBJ2-5
clone_size: few
v_call: TRBV20-1

cdr3_nt: TGTGCCATCAGCCCGACAGGGAGCACAGATACGCAGTATTTT
cdr3_aa: CAISPTGSTDTQYF
cdr3_length: 14
d_call: TRBD1
j_call: TRBJ2-3
clone_size: NA
v_call: TRBV10-3

cdr3_nt: TGTGCCAGCAGCTTAGTAATGCGGGGTGGGGATGAAAAACTGTTTTTT
cdr3_aa: CASSLVMRGGDEKLFF
cdr3_length: 16
d_call: NA
j_call: TRBJ1-4
clone_size: NA
v_call: TRBV7-2

cdr3_nt: TGCAGCGTTTCTGGAGACAGGGTGGCTAGCGGGGCCTACGAGCAGTACTTC
cdr3_aa: CSVSGDRVASGAYEQYF
cdr3_length: 17
d_call: TRBD2
j_call: TRBJ2-7
clone_size: NA
v_call: TRBV29-1

cdr3_nt: TGTGCCAGCACCGAAAAAAGGGGGAGCTCCTACAATGAGCAGTTCTTC
cdr3_aa: CASTEKRGSSYNEQFF
cdr3_length: 16
d_call: NA
j_call: TRBJ2-1
clone_size: NA
v_call: TRBV18

cdr3_nt: TGTGCCAGCAGTTACGCGGGGGCCACTAATGAAAAACTGTTTTTT
cdr3_aa: CASSYAGATNEKLFF
cdr3_length: 15
d_call: NA
j_call: TRBJ1-4
clone_size: NA
v_call: TRBV6-5

cdr3_nt: TGTGCCAGCAGCCTAAACAGGGCACCGAGCTATGGCTACACCTTC
cdr3_aa: CASSLNRAPSYGYTF
cdr3_length: 15
d_call: NA
j_call: TRBJ1-2
clone_size: NA
v_call: TRBV14

cdr3_nt: TGTGCCAGCAGTCCCTTCACCGGGGAGCTGTTTTTT
cdr3_aa: CASSPFTGELFF
cdr3_length: 12
d_call: NA
j_call: TRBJ2-2
clone_size: NA
v_call: TRBV12-3/TRBV12-4

cdr3_nt: TGCAGCTCGCCCGGGACAGGGGGTGGAGGCTACACCTTC
cdr3_aa: CSSPGTGGGGYTF
cdr3_length: 13
d_call: TRBD1
j_call: TRBJ1-2
clone_size: NA
v_call: TRBV29-1

cdr3_nt: TGCAGTGCCGATACGTGGGGTTGGGGCTACACCTTC
cdr3_aa: CSADTWGWGYTF
cdr3_length: 12
d_call: NA
j_call: TRBJ1-2
clone_size: NA
v_call: TRBV20-1

cdr3_nt: TGTGCCAGCAGCCAAGATGGGCTGGCGGCGAACTATAGCTACACCTTC
cdr3_aa: CASSQDGLAANYSYTF
cdr3_length: 16
d_call: NA
j_call: TRBJ1-2
clone_size: NA
v_call: TRBV4-2

cdr3_nt: TGTGCCAGCACTGTCGCTCCGGGACAGCCCCAGCATTTT
cdr3_aa: CASTVAPGQPQHF
cdr3_length: 13
d_call: NA
j_call: TRBJ1-5
clone_size: NA
v_call: TRBV12-3/TRBV12-4

cdr3_nt: TGTGCCAGCAGTTATCTGACAGGGGGCTCGGATAACACTGAAGCTTTCTTT
cdr3_aa: CASSYLTGGSDNTEAFF
cdr3_length: 17
d_call: TRBD1
j_call: TRBJ1-1
clone_size: NA
v_call: TRBV6-2/TRBV6-3

cdr3_nt: TGTGCCAGCAGTCAGGGACAGATTCAAGAGACCCAGTACTTC
cdr3_aa: CASSQGQIQETQYF
cdr3_length: 14
d_call: TRBD1
j_call: TRBJ2-5
clone_size: NA
v_call: TRBV12-3/TRBV12-4

cdr3_nt: TGTGCCAGCAACCTGGACCTCGGTTCAACAGATACGCAGTATTTT
cdr3_aa: CASNLDLGSTDTQYF
cdr3_length: 15
d_call: NA
j_call: TRBJ2-3
clone_size: NA
v_call: TRBV28

cdr3_nt: TGTGCCAGCAGACCGGGACAGGATAATTCACCCCTCCACTTT
cdr3_aa: CASRPGQDNSPLHF
cdr3_length: 14
d_call: TRBD1
j_call: TRBJ1-6
clone_size: NA
v_call: TRBV6-2/TRBV6-3

cdr3_nt: TGTGCCAGCAGCCAAAATAGCGCCACCGGGGAGCTGTTTTTT
cdr3_aa: CASSQNSATGELFF
cdr3_length: 14
d_call: NA
j_call: TRBJ2-2
clone_size: few
v_call: TRBV6-1

cdr3_nt: TGCAGTGCATTGACAGTCCTGTACTCGATTAACTATGGCTACACCTTC
cdr3_aa: CSALTVLYSINYGYTF
cdr3_length: 16
d_call: NA
j_call: TRBJ1-2
clone_size: few
v_call: TRBV20-1

cdr3_nt: TGTGCCAGCAGTGACGAGGAGTTTACTGAAGCTTTCTTT
cdr3_aa: CASSDEEFTEAFF
cdr3_length: 13
d_call: NA
j_call: TRBJ1-1
clone_size: NA
v_call: TRBV2

cdr3_nt: TGTGCCACCAGTGATATCCGGGACAGTAATGAAGAACTGTTTTTT
cdr3_aa: CATSDIRDSNEELFF
cdr3_length: 15
d_call: TRBD1
j_call: TRBJ1-4
clone_size: NA
v_call: TRBV24-1

cdr3_nt: TGTGCCAGCAGCAAAGAAAGGGATCGAGAGACCCAGTACTTC
cdr3_aa: CASSKERDRETQYF
cdr3_length: 14
d_call: NA
j_call: TRBJ2-5
clone_size: few
v_call: TRBV21-1